A selection of T cell receptor beta chains follows, all from one sample in a study of blood T cell repertoires in COVID-19. Data came from immunoSEQ multiplex PCR; TCRdb stores just in-frame clones and leaves some out. Among 150,000 to 200,000 clones listed, 70% to 90% were seen once. Material: peripheral blood. These receptors were taken from a woman between 65 and 79 years old with acute or convalescent COVID-19. CDR3s include the opening cysteine and the closing phenylalanine or tryptophan. D genes are given only for firm matches.

v_call	cdr3_length	d_call	j_call	cdr3_aa	cdr3_nt
TRBV29-1	11	.	TRBJ2-7	CSVTSSFEQYF	TGCAGCGTTACTAGTTCCTTCGAGCAGTACTTC
TRBV6-5	14	.	TRBJ1-2	CASSYRGENYGYTF	TGTGCCAGCAGTTACAGGGGTGAAAACTATGGCTACACCTTC
TRBV18	12	.	TRBJ2-5	CATGDIQETQYF	TGTGCCACCGGAGATATCCAAGAGACCCAGTACTTC
TRBV5-3	13	.	TRBJ1-5	CARSLAGNQPQHF	TGTGCCAGAAGCTTGGCAGGGAATCAGCCCCAGCATTTT
TRBV5-1	15	TRBD2	TRBJ2-5	CASSLVVAGEETQYF	TGCGCCAGCAGCTTGGTTGTCGCGGGGGAAGAGACCCAGTACTTC
TRBV9	15	.	TRBJ1-3	CASSLNRGSGNTIYF	TGTGCCAGCAGTCTTAATCGGGGCTCTGGAAACACCATATATTTT
TRBV28	16	TRBD1	TRBJ1-3	CASAALRGRSGNTIYF	TGTGCCAGCGCCGCGCTGAGGGGGCGCTCTGGAAACACCATATATTTT
TRBV12-5	17	TRBD2	TRBJ2-7	CASGLVSSTSGPYEQYF	TGTGCTAGTGGTTTGGTAAGTTCGACTAGCGGTCCCTACGAGCAGTACTTC
TRBV11-3	13	TRBD1	TRBJ1-2	CASSLEQGNGYTF	TGTGCCAGCAGCTTAGAACAGGGGAATGGCTACACCTTC
TRBV18	14	TRBD1	TRBJ1-3	CASSRTGGENTIYF	TGTGCCAGCTCACGGACAGGGGGCGAGAACACCATATATTTT
TRBV15	15	.	TRBJ2-7	CATSRWGGADYEQYF	TGTGCCACCAGCAGATGGGGGGGGGCAGACTACGAGCAGTACTTC
TRBV5-4	14	.	TRBJ1-1	CASSPRTENTEAFF	TGTGCCAGCAGCCCCCGGACAGAGAACACTGAAGCTTTCTTT
TRBV28	16	.	TRBJ1-3	CASSSGGRPSGNTIYF	TGTGCCAGCAGCTCCGGGGGGAGGCCCTCTGGAAACACCATATATTTT
TRBV11-2	13	TRBD1	TRBJ2-2	CAGTRGQTGELFF	TGTGCCGGCACCAGGGGGCAGACCGGGGAGCTGTTTTTT
TRBV19	14	TRBD1	TRBJ1-5	CASSARTGNQPQHF	TGTGCCAGTAGTGCCCGGACAGGGAATCAGCCCCAGCATTTT
TRBV29-1	11	TRBD1	TRBJ1-1	CSGTGNTEAFF	TGCAGCGGGACAGGGAACACTGAAGCTTTCTTT
TRBV21-1	14	.	TRBJ2-5	CASSKDSERETQYF	TGTGCCAGCAGCAAAGACTCTGAGCGGGAGACCCAGTACTTC
TRBV28	15	TRBD1	TRBJ1-1	CASRRQGWRSTEAFF	TGTGCCAGCAGACGACAGGGGTGGCGGAGCACTGAAGCTTTCTTT